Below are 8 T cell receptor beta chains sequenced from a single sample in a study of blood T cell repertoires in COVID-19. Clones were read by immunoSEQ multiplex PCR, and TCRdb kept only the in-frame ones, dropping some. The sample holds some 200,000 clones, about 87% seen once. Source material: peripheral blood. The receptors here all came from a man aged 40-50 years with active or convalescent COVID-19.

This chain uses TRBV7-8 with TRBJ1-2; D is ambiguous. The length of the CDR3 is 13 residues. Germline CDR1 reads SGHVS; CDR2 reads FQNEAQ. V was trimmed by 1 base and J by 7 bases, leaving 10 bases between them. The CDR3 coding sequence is TGTGCCAGCAGCTTAGAACGGGGAGGTGGCTACACCTTC. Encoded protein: CASSLERGGGYTF.

The CDR3 is CASSLDRVSGNTIYF. The CDR3 coding sequence is TGTGCCAGCTCCTTGGACAGGGTCTCTGGAAACACCATATATTTT. The V and J genes are TRBV6-5 and TRBJ1-3, with 8 nucleotides matching TRBD1. The CDR3 runs to 15 residues. CDR1 is MNHEY and CDR2 is SVGAGI in the germline V gene. V shed 8 bases, J shed 0 bases, and the junction held 6 bases outside the gene matches.

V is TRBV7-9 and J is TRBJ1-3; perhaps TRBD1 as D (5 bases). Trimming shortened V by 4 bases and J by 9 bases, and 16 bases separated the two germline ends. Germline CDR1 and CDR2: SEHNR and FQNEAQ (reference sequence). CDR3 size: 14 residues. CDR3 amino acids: CASSSPGLGGTIYF. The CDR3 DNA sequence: TGTGCCAGCAGCTCCCCGGGTTTGGGGGGCACCATATATTTT.

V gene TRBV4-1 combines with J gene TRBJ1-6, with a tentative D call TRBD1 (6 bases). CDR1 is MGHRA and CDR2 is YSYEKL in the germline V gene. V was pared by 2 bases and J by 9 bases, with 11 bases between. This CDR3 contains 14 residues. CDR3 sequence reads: CASSQTPQGSPLHF. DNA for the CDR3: TGCGCCAGCAGCCAAACACCACAGGGTTCACCCCTCCACTTT.

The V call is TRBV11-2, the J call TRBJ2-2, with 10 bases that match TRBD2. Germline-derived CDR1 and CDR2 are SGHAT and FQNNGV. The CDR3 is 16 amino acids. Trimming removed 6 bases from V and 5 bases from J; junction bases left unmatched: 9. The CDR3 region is CASRPSGGAVTGELFF. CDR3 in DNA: TGTGCCAGCAGACCGAGCGGGGGGGCAGTGACCGGGGAGCTGTTTTTT.

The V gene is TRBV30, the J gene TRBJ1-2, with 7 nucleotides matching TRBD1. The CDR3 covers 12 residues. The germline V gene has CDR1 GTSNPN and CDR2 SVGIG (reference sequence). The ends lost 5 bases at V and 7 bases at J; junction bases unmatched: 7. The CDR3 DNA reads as TGTGCCTGGGGACAGGCTACTGGTGGCTACACCTTC. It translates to CAWGQATGGYTF.

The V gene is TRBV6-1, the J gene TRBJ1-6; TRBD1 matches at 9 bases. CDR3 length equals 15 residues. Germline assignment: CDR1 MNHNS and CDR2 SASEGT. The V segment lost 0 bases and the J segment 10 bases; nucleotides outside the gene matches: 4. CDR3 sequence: CASSEAWTGASPLHF. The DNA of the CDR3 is TGTGCCAGCAGTGAAGCTTGGACAGGGGCATCACCCCTCCACTTT.

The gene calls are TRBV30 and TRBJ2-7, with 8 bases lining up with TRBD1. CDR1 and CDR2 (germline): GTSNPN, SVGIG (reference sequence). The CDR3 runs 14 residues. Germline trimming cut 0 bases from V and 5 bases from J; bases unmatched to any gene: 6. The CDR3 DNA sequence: TGTGCCTGGAGTGTAAGGACAGGGAGTAACGAGCAGTACTTC. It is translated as CAWSVRTGSNEQYF.